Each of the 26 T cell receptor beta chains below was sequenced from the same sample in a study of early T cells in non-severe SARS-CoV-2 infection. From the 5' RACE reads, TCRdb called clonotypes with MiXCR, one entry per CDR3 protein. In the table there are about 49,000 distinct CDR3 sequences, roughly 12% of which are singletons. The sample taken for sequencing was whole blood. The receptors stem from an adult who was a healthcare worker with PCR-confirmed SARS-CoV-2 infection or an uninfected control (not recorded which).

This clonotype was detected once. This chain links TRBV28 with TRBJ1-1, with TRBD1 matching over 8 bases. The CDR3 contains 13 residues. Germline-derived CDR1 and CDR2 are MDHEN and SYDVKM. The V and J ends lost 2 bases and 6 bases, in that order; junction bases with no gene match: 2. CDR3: CASSLPDRAEAFF. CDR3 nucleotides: TGTGCCAGCAGTTTACCGGACAGGGCTGAAGCTTTCTTT. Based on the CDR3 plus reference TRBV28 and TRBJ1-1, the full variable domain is DVKVTQSSRYLVKRTGEKVFLECVQDMDHENMFWYRQDPGLGLRLIYFSYDVKMKEKGDIPEGYSVSREKKERFSLILESASTNQTSMYLCASSLPDRAEAFFGQGTRLTVV.

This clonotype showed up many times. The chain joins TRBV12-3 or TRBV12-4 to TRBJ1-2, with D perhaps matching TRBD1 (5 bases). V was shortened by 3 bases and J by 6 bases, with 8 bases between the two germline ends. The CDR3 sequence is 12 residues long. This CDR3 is CASSFAGNGYTF. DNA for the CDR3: TGTGCCAGCAGTTTTGCAGGGAATGGCTACACCTTC.

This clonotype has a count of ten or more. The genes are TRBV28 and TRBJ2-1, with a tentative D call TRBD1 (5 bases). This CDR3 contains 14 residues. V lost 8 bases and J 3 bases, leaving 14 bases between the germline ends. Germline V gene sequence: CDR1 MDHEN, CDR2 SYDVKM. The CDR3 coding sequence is TGTGCCAGCGGTACTCAGGGTATCTACAATGAGCAGTTCTTC. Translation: CASGTQGIYNEQFF.

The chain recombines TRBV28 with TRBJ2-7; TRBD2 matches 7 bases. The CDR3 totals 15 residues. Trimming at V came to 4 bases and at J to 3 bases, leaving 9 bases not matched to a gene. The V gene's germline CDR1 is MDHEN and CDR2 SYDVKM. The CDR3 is CASSSLRRGIYEQYF. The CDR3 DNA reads TGTGCCAGCAGTTCTCTCCGGCGGGGGATCTACGAGCAGTACTTC.

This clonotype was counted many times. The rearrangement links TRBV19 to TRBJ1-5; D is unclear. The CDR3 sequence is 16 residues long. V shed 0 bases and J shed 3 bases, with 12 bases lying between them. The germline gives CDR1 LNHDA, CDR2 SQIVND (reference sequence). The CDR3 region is CASSIESAGNNQPQHF. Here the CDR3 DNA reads TGTGCCAGTAGTATAGAGTCGGCAGGAAACAATCAGCCCCAGCATTTT.

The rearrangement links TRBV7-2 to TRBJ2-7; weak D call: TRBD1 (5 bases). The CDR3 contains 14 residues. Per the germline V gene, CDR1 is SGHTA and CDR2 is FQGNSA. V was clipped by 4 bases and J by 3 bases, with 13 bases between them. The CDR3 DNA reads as TGTGCCAGCAGCTCAACAGGCTCCTTCTACGAGCAGTACTTC. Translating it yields CASSSTGSFYEQYF.

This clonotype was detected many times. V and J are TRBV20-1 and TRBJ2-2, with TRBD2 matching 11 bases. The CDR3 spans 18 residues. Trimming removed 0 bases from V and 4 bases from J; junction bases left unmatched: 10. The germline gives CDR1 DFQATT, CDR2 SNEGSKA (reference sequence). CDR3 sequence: CSARDLAGGGAGTGELFF. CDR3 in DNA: TGCAGTGCTAGAGATCTAGCGGGAGGAGGAGCCGGCACCGGGGAGCTGTTTTTT.

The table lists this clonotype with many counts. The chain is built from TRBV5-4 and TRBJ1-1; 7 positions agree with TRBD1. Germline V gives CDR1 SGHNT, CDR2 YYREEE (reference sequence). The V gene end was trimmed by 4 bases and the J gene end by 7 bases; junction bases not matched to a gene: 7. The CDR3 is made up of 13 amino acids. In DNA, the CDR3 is TGTGCCAGCAGCCCCGAAAGACAGGGTGAAGCTTTCTTT. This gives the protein CASSPERQGEAFF.

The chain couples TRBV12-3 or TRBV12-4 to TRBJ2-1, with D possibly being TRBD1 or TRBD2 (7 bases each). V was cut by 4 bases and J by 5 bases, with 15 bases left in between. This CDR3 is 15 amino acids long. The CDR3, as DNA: TGTGCCAGCAGTTCCCAGGGGGGGACAAACAATGAGCAGTTCTTC. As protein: CASSSQGGTNNEQFF.

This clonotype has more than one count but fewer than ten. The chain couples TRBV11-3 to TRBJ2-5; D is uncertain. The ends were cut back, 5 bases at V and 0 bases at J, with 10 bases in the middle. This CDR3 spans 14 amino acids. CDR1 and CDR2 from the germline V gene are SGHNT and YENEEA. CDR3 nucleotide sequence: TGTGCCAGCAGCCCAAACACGGACCAAGAGACCCAGTACTTC. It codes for CASSPNTDQETQYF.

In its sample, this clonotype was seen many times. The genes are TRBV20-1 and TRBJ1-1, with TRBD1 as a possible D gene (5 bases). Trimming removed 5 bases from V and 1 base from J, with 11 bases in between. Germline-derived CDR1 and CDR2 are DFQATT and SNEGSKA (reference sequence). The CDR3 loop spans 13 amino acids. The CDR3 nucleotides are TGCAGTGCTTGGGGACGAAGGAACACTGAAGCTTTCTTT. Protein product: CSAWGRRNTEAFF.

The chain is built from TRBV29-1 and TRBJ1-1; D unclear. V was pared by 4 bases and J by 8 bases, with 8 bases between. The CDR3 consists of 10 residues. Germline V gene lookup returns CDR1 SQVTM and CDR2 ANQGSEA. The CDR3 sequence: CSVGDNEAFF. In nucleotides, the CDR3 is TGCAGCGTTGGAGACAACGAAGCTTTCTTT.

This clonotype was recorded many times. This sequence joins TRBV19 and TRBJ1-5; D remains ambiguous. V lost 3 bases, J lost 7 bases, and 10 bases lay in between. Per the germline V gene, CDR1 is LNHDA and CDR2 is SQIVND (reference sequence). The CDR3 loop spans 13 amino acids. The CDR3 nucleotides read TGTGCCAGTAGTATTGCACTAGGCCAGCCCCAGCATTTT. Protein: CASSIALGQPQHF.

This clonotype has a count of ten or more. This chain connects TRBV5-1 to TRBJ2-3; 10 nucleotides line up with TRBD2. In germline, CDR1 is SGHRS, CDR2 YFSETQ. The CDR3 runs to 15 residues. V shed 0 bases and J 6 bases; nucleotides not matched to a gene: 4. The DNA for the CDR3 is TGCGCCAGCAGCTTGGAGCGGGGGGGCCCTGATACGCAGTATTTT. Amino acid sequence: CASSLERGGPDTQYF. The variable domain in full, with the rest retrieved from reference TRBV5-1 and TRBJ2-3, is KAGVTQTPRYLIKTRGQQVTLSCSPISGHRSVSWYQQTPGQGLQFLFEYFSETQRNKGNFPGRFSGRQFSNSRSEMNVSTLELGDSALYLCASSLERGGPDTQYFGPGTRLTVL.

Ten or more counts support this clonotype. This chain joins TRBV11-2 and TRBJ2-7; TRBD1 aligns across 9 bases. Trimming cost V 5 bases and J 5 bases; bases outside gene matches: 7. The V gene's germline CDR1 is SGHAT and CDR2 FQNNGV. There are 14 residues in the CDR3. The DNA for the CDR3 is TGTGCCAGCAGCCAACTGGGACAGGGCCACGAGCAGTACTTC. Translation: CASSQLGQGHEQYF.

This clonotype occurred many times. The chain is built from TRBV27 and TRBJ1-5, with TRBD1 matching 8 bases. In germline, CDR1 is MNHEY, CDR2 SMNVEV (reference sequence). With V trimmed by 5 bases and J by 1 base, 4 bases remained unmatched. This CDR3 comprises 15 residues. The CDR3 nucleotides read TGTGCCAGCAGTCTAAGGACAGGGAGCAATCAGCCCCAGCATTTT. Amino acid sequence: CASSLRTGSNQPQHF.

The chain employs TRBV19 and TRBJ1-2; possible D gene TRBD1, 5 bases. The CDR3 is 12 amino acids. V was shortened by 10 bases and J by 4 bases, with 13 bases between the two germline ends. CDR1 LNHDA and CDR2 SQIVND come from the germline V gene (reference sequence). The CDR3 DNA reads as TGTGCCACCCAAGGGGAGGCCTATGGCTACACCTTC. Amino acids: CATQGEAYGYTF.

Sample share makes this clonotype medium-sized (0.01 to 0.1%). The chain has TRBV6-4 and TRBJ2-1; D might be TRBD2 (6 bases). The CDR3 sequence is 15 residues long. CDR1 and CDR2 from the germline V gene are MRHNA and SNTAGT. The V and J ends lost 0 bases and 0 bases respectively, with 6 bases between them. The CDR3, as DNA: TGTGCCAGCAGTGACTCTAGCGGCTCCTACAATGAGCAGTTCTTC. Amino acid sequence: CASSDSSGSYNEQFF.

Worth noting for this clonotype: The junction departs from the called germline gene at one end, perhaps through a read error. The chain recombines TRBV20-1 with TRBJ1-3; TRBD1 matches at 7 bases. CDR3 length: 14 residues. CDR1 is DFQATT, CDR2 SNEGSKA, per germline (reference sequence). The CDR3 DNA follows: TGCAGTGCTACCCGGGACAGCTCTGAAAACACCATATATTTT. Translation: CSATRDSSENTIYF.

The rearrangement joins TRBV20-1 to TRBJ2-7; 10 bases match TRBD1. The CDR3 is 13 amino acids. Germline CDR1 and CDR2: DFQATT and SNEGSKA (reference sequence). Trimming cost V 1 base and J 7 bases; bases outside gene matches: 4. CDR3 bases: TGCAGTGCTAGAGGACAGGGGGCGGGTGAGCAGTACTTC. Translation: CSARGQGAGEQYF.

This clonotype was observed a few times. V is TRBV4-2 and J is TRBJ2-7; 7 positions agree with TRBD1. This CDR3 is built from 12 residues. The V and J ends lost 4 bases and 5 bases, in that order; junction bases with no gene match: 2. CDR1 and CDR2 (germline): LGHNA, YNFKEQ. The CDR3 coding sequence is TGTGCCAGCAGCCCCCAGGGGGACGAGCAGTACTTC. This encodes CASSPQGDEQYF.

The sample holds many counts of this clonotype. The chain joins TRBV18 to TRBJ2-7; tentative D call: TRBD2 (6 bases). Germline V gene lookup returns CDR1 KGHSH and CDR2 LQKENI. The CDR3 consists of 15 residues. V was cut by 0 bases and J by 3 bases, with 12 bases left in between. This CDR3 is CASSPPARRGYEQYF. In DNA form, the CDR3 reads TGTGCCAGCTCACCACCGGCGAGGCGGGGCTACGAGCAGTACTTC.

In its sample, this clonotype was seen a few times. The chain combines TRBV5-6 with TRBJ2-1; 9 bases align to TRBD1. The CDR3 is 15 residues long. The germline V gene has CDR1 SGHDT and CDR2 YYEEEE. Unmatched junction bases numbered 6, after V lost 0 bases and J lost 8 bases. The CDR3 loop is CASSLVQGAVDEQFF. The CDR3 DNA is TGTGCCAGCAGCTTGGTACAGGGGGCGGTCGATGAGCAGTTCTTC.

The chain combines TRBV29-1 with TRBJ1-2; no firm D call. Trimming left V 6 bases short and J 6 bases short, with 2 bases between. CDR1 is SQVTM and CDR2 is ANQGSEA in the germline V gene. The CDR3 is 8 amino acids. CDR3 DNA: TGCAGCGTCCATGGCTACACCTTC. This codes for CSVHGYTF. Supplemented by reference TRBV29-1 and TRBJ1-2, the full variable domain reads SAVISQKPSRDICQRGTSLTIQCQVDSQVTMMFWYRQQPGQSLTLIATANQGSEATYESGFVIDKFPISRPNLTFSTLTVSNMSPEDSSIYLCSVHGYTFGSGTRLTVV.

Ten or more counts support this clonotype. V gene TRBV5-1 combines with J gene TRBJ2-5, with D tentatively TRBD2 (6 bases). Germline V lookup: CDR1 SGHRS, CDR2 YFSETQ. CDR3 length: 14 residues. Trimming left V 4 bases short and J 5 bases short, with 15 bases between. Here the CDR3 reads CASSAGGGTETQYF. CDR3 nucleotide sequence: TGCGCCAGCAGCGCTGGCGGCGGGACGGAGACCCAGTACTTC.

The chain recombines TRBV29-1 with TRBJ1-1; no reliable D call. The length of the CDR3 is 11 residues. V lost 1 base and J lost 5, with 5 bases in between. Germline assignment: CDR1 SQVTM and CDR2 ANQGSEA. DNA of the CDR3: TGCAGCGTTGAAGGGGATACTGAAGCTTTCTTT. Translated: CSVEGDTEAFF.